Detailed here is one TCR beta chain. This sample is part of a study of blood T cell repertoires in COVID-19. Sequenced by immunoSEQ multiplex PCR; TCRdb stores in-frame clones only, minus some. The sample includes under 250,000 clones, around 83% seen only once; the top ten take roughly 13%. Germline values: CDR1 MNHEY, CDR2 SMNVEV (reference sequence). With 5 bases removed from V and 0 bases from J, the gap between germline ends came to 14 bases. The CDR3 covers 17 residues. The sequenced sample consisted of peripheral blood. The rearrangement links TRBV27 to TRBJ1-6; D might be TRBD1 (5 bases). This receptor was identified in a human donor in a cohort sampled during active COVID-19. CDR3 protein: CASSPTGRSSYNSPLHF. DNA of the CDR3: TGTGCCAGCAGTCCTACAGGCCGGAGCTCCTATAATTCACCCCTCCACTTT.